This TCR beta chain was sequenced in a study of blood T cell repertoires in COVID-19. Study context: Sources were T cells, B-cell-depleted T cells, or PBMCs; the material itself was cDNA or gDNA.

Assay used: immunoSEQ multiplex PCR; TCRdb lists only in-frame clones, some missing. The table shows approximately 150,000 clones, with 88% occurring only once. In this sample, this clone turned up a few times. Losses at the gene ends were 2 bases for V and 1 base for J; bases not matched to a gene: 5. Germline loops: CDR1 SGHRS, CDR2 YFSETQ. The CDR3 contains 16 residues. The J gene is TRBJ1-1, the V gene TRBV5-1; 10 bases line up with TRBD1. The clonotype was recovered from a man between 65 and 80 years old with acute or convalescent COVID-19. Sequenced material: peripheral blood. CDR3: CASSFRDRGRNTEAFF. CDR3 DNA: TGCGCCAGCAGCTTCCGGGACAGGGGCCGGAACACTGAAGCTTTCTTT.